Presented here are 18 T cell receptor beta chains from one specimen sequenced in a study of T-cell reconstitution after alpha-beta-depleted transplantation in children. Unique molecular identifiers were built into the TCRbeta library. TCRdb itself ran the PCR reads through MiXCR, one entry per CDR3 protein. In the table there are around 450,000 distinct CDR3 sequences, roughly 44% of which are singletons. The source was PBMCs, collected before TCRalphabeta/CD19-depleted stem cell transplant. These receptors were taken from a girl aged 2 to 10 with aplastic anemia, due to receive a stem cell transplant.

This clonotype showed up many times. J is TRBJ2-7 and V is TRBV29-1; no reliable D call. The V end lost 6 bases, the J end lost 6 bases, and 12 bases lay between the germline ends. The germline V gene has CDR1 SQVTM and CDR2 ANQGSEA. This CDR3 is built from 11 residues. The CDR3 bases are TGCAGCGTGCGGTCGGGCAGCGAGCAGTACTTC. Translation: CSVRSGSEQYF.

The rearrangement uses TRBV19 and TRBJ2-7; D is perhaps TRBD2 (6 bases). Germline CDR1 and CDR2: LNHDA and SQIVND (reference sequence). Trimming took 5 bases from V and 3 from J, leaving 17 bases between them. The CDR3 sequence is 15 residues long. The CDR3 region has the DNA TGTGCCAGTAGTCCAGGAAGGGGACTGATCTACGAGCAGTACTTC. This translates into CASSPGRGLIYEQYF.

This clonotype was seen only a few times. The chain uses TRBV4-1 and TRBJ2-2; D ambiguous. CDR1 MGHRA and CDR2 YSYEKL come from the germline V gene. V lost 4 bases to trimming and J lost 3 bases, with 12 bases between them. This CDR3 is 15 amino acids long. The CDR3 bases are TGCGCCAGCAGCCCCATAGTGGGTTACACCGGGGAGCTGTTTTTT. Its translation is CASSPIVGYTGELFF.

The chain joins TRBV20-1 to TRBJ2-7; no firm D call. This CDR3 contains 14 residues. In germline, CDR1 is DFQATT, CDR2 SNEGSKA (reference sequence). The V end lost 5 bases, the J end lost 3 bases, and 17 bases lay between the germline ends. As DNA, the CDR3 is TGCAGTGCTGGCTTGCCACCGACTTACTACGAGCAGTACTTC. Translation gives CSAGLPPTYYEQYF.

CDR3: CASSYPPAYKEGGINTGELFF. CDR3 bases: TGTGCCAGCAGTTATCCCCCGGCGTATAAAGAGGGGGGGATAAACACCGGGGAGCTGTTTTTT. The J gene is TRBJ2-2, the V gene TRBV28; TRBD2 is a possible D gene (7 bases). Trimming took off 4 bases at V and 2 bases at J, with 29 bases between the two ends. The length of the CDR3 is 21 residues. CDR1 MDHEN and CDR2 SYDVKM come from the germline V gene.

CDR3 amino acids: CASSPNLVAGLNEQFF. DNA of the CDR3: TGTGCCAGCAGCCCCAATCTGGTAGCGGGCCTCAATGAGCAGTTCTTC. The gene calls are TRBV7-3 and TRBJ2-1; 7 bases map to TRBD2. J was trimmed by 6 bases and V by 5 bases; bases with no gene match: 13. The CDR3 runs 16 residues. Germline assignment: CDR1 SGHTA and CDR2 FQGTGA.

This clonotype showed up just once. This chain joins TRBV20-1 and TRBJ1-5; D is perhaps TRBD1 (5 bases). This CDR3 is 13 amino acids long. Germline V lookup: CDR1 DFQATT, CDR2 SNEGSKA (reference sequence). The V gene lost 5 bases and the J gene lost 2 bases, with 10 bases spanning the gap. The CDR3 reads CSAYRDGNQPQHF. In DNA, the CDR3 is TGCAGTGCTTACCGGGACGGCAATCAGCCCCAGCATTTT.

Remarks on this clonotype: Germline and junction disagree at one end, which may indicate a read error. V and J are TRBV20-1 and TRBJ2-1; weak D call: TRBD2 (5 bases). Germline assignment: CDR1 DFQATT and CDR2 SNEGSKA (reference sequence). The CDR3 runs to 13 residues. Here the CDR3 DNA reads TGCAGTACTAGAGAGGCGGTACACAATGAGCAGTTCTTC. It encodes CSTREAVHNEQFF.

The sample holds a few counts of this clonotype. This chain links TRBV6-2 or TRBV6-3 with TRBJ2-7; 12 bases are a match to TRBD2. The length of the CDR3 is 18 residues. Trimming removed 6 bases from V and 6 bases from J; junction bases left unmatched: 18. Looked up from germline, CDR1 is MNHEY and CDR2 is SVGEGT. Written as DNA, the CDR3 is TGTGCCAGCAGGCCCCAACCGGGACTAGCGGGCTCCGGACTCGAGCAGTACTTC. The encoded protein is CASRPQPGLAGSGLEQYF.

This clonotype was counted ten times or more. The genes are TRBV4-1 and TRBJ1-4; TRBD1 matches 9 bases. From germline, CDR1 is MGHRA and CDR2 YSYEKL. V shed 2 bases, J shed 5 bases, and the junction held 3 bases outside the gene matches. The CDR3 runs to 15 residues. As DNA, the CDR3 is TGCGCCAGCAGCCAATCCGGGACAGGGAATGAAAAACTGTTTTTT. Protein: CASSQSGTGNEKLFF.

The CDR3 DNA follows: TGCGCCAGCAGCTTGGCCGAGTGGGGGACGGATGAGCAGTTCTTC. Amino acids: CASSLAEWGTDEQFF. The chain links TRBV5-1 to TRBJ2-1; perhaps D is TRBD1 or TRBD2 (5 bases each). V was clipped by 0 bases and J by 8 bases, with 15 bases between them. The germline gives CDR1 SGHRS, CDR2 YFSETQ. This CDR3 has 15 residues. Filled out from reference TRBV5-1 and TRBJ2-1, the complete variable domain reads KAGVTQTPRYLIKTRGQQVTLSCSPISGHRSVSWYQQTPGQGLQFLFEYFSETQRNKGNFPGRFSGRQFSNSRSEMNVSTLELGDSALYLCASSLAEWGTDEQFFGPGTRLTVL.

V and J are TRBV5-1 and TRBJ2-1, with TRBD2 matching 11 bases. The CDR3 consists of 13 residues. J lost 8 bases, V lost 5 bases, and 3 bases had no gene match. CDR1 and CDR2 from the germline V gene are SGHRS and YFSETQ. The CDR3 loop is CASRLAGVYEQFF. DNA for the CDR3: TGCGCCAGCAGACTAGCGGGAGTATATGAGCAGTTCTTC.

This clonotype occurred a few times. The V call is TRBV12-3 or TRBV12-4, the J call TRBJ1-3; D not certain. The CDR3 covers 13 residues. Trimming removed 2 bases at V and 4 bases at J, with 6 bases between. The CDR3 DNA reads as TGTGCCAGCAGTTTAATACAGGGAAACACCATATATTTT. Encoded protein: CASSLIQGNTIYF.

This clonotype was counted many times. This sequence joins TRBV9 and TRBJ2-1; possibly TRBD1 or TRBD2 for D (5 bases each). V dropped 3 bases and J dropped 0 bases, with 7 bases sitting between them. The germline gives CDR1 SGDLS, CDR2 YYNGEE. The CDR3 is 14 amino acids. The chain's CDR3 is CASSGGGSYNEQFF. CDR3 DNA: TGTGCCAGCAGCGGTGGGGGCTCCTACAATGAGCAGTTCTTC.

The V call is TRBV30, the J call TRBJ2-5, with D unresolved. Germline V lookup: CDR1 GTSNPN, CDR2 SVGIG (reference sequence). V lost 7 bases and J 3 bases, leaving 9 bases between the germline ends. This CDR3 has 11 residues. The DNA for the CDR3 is TGTGCCTATCACACTAAAGAGACCCAGTACTTC. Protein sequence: CAYHTKETQYF.

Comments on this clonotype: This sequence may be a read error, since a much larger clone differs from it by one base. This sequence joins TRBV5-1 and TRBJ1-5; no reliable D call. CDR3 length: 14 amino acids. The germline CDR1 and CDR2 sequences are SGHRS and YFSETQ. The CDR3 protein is CASRLEGRSQPQHF. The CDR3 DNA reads TGCGCCAGCCGCTTGGAAGGGAGGTCTCAGCCCCAGCATTTT.

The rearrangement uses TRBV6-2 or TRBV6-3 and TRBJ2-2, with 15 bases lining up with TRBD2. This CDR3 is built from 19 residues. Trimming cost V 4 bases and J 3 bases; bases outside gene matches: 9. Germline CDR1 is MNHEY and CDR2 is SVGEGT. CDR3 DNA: TGTGCCAGCAGTTGGCCCGGGACTAGCGGGAGGCCAGACACCGGGGAGCTGTTTTTT. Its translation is CASSWPGTSGRPDTGELFF.

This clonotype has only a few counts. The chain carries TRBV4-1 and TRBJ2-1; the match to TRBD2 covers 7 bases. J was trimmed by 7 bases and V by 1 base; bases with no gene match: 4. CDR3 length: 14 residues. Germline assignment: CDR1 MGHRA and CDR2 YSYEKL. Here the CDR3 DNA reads TGCGCCAGCAGCCAAGTTGCGGGAGCAAATGAGCAGTTCTTC. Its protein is CASSQVAGANEQFF.